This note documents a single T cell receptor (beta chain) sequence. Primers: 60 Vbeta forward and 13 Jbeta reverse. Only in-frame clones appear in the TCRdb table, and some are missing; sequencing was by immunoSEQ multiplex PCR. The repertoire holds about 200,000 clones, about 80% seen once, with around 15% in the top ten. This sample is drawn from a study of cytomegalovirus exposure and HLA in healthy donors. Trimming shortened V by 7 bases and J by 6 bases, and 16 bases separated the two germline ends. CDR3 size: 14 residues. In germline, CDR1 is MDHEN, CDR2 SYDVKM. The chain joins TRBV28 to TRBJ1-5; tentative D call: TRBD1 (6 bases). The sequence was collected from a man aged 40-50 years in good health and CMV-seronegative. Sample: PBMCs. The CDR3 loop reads CASTPTGTGQPQHF. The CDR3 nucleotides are TGTGCCAGCACCCCCACAGGGACGGGTCAGCCCCAGCATTTT.